These 32 T cell receptor beta chains share one sample of origin, sequenced in a study of blood T cell repertoires in COVID-19. Profiled with immunoSEQ multiplex PCR; TCRdb holds only in-frame clones, not every one. The data contain about 190,000 clones, around 86% of them singletons. Source material: peripheral blood. Every receptor here comes from a woman in her twenties or thirties with active or convalescent COVID-19.

This clone has a handful of counts. The rearrangement links TRBV19 to TRBJ2-1; no clear D gene. Trimming stripped 5 bases from V and 4 bases from J, with 12 bases between. Germline V CDR1 and CDR2: LNHDA, SQIVND (reference sequence). CDR3 length: 14 amino acids. This chain's CDR3 is CASSPSPPYNEQFF. The CDR3 bases are TGTGCCAGTAGTCCAAGCCCCCCTTACAATGAGCAGTTCTTC.

The chain combines TRBV27 with TRBJ1-1; 7 bases agree with TRBD1. V shed 4 bases and J 0 bases; nucleotides not matched to a gene: 5. CDR1 and CDR2 (germline): MNHEY, SMNVEV (reference sequence). CDR3 length: 15 amino acids. CDR3 sequence (DNA): TGTGCCAGCAGTTCGATACAGGGGATGAACACTGAAGCTTTCTTT. Amino acids: CASSSIQGMNTEAFF.

The rearrangement links TRBV27 to TRBJ2-3; a weak D match, TRBD1 (6 bases). The CDR3 is 15 amino acids. The ends were cut back, 7 bases at V and 6 bases at J, with 20 bases in the middle. Germline loops: CDR1 MNHEY, CDR2 SMNVEV (reference sequence). The CDR3, as DNA: TGTGCCAGCACCGAGGGCAGGGGACCTTGGGATACGCAGTATTTT. It is translated as CASTEGRGPWDTQYF.

The rearrangement uses TRBV11-3 and TRBJ1-1, with 8 bases matching TRBD1. The junction had 9 bases not matched to a gene; V was cut back by 4 bases and J by 8 bases. Germline V lookup: CDR1 SGHNT, CDR2 YENEEA. The CDR3 loop spans 14 amino acids. The CDR3 sequence: CASSSLSGGPEAFF. Here the CDR3 DNA reads TGTGCCAGCAGCTCCCTTTCAGGGGGCCCAGAAGCTTTCTTT. Drawing the rest from reference TRBV11-3 and TRBJ1-1, the complete variable domain is EAGVVQSPRYKIIEKKQPVAFWCNPISGHNTLYWYLQNLGQGPELLIRYENEEAVDDSQLPKDRFSAERLKGVDSTLKIQPAELGDSAVYLCASSSLSGGPEAFFGQGTRLTVV.

The rearrangement links TRBV5-5 to TRBJ2-7, with 7 bases lining up with TRBD1. CDR3 length: 13 amino acids. Germline V lookup: CDR1 SGHKS, CDR2 YYEKEE (reference sequence). With V trimmed by 6 bases and J by 5 bases, 8 bases remained unmatched. The CDR3 DNA sequence: TGTGCCAGCATCGCGACAGGGATCCACGAGCAGTACTTC. Translating gives CASIATGIHEQYF.

V and J are TRBV2 and TRBJ2-3, with D possibly matching TRBD1 (5 bases). The length of the CDR3 is 14 residues. Trimming stripped 3 bases from V and 1 base from J, with 8 bases between. Per the germline V gene, CDR1 is SNHLY and CDR2 is FYNNEI. This chain's CDR3 is CASSEQGGTDTQYF. The CDR3 nucleotides read TGTGCCAGCAGTGAGCAGGGCGGCACAGATACGCAGTATTTT.

The chain couples TRBV27 to TRBJ2-7, with D perhaps matching TRBD1 (7 bases). Germline V gives CDR1 MNHEY, CDR2 SMNVEV (reference sequence). There are 14 residues in the CDR3. Trimming took 6 bases from V and 3 from J, leaving 15 bases between them. CDR3 nucleotides: TGTGCCAGCAGACGAGGAGGGGGCTTCTACGAGCAGTACTTC. Translated, it gives CASRRGGGFYEQYF.

This clone was recorded once. J is TRBJ2-7 and V is TRBV7-2; perhaps TRBD1 as D (6 bases). The CDR3 has 14 amino acids. V was trimmed by 1 base and J by 0 bases, leaving 7 bases between them. Germline CDR1 is SGHTA and CDR2 is FQGNSA. The CDR3: CASSLVGGSYEQYF. CDR3 coding DNA: TGTGCCAGCAGCTTAGTAGGGGGCTCCTACGAGCAGTACTTC.

The chain has TRBV7-9 and TRBJ1-5; D perhaps matches TRBD1 (6 bases). The V gene's germline CDR1 is SEHNR and CDR2 FQNEAQ (reference sequence). This CDR3 is built from 16 residues. Trimming cost V 3 bases and J 2 bases, with 14 bases left between them. Here the CDR3 DNA reads TGTGCCAGCAGCTTTGGACAGCTCAGCGGCAATCAGCCCCAGCATTTT. Encoded protein: CASSFGQLSGNQPQHF.

The chain employs TRBV27 and TRBJ2-7; 8 nucleotides align to TRBD1. V shed 4 bases and J 3 bases; nucleotides not matched to a gene: 11. There are 16 residues in the CDR3. CDR1 and CDR2 (germline): MNHEY, SMNVEV (reference sequence). The chain's CDR3 is CASSSLYGQGGYEQYF. The CDR3 DNA reads as TGTGCCAGCAGTTCCCTATATGGACAGGGCGGCTACGAGCAGTACTTC.

This sequence joins TRBV18 and TRBJ1-2, with 7 bases matching TRBD1. Trimming at V came to 3 bases and at J to 0 bases, leaving 4 bases not matched to a gene. The CDR3 runs 15 residues. From germline, CDR1 is KGHSH and CDR2 LQKENI. The CDR3 bases are TGTGCCAGCTCACCGCCAGACAGGGCTAACTATGGCTACACCTTC. It is translated as CASSPPDRANYGYTF.

The count of this clone is one. The chain has TRBV6-1 and TRBJ2-3; 7 bases are a match to TRBD2. The trim removed 4 bases at V and 0 bases at J, leaving 10 bases unmatched. This CDR3 region has 17 residues. From germline, CDR1 is MNHNS and CDR2 SASEGT. The CDR3 protein is CASSGVLRGRSTDTQYF. The CDR3 nucleotides read TGTGCCAGCAGTGGGGTTCTGCGGGGGAGGAGCACAGATACGCAGTATTTT.

This clone appeared a single time. The chain employs TRBV5-1 and TRBJ2-3, with TRBD2 matching 8 bases. Trimming took 0 bases from V and 4 from J; bases not matched to a gene: 7. This CDR3 region has 16 residues. Germline CDR1 reads SGHRS; CDR2 reads YFSETQ. CDR3 protein: CASSLAGGPSSDTQYF. The CDR3 bases are TGCGCCAGCAGCTTGGCGGGAGGGCCTAGCTCAGATACGCAGTATTTT.

The chain carries TRBV14 and TRBJ1-1, with D maybe TRBD1 (5 bases). Trimming removed 3 bases at V and 0 bases at J, with 8 bases between. The CDR3 has 14 residues. Germline CDR1 reads SGHDN; CDR2 reads FVKESK. CDR3 amino acids: CASSHPGMNTEAFF. CDR3 DNA sequence: TGTGCCAGCAGCCATCCAGGGATGAACACTGAAGCTTTCTTT. Variable domain in full (rest from reference TRBV14 and TRBJ1-1): EAGVTQFPSHSVIEKGQTVTLRCDPISGHDNLYWYRRVMGKEIKFLLHFVKESKQDESGMPNNRFLAERTGGTYSTLKVQPAELEDSGVYFCASSHPGMNTEAFFGQGTRLTVV.

The V call is TRBV5-1, the J call TRBJ1-1; D may be TRBD1 (5 bases). V shed 4 bases and J shed 0 bases, with 16 bases lying between them. Germline V gene data show CDR1 as SGHRS and CDR2 as YFSETQ. The CDR3 totals 16 residues. The CDR3 here is CASSQQDTALNTEAFF. The CDR3 DNA sequence: TGCGCCAGCAGCCAACAGGACACGGCCTTGAACACTGAAGCTTTCTTT.

The chain combines TRBV6-1 with TRBJ2-7, with 8 bases that match TRBD2. The trim removed 4 bases at V and 4 bases at J, leaving 12 bases unmatched. The CDR3 is 16 amino acids. CDR1 and CDR2 from the germline V gene are MNHNS and SASEGT. The CDR3: CASSVRREAPEYEQYF. CDR3 coding DNA: TGTGCCAGCAGTGTGAGGCGGGAGGCGCCTGAGTACGAGCAGTACTTC.

The chain employs TRBV29-1 and TRBJ2-3, with TRBD2 matching 7 bases. The CDR3 length is 12 residues. Germline assignment: CDR1 SQVTM and CDR2 ANQGSEA. The V and J ends lost 1 base and 8 bases, in that order; junction bases with no gene match: 3. DNA of the CDR3: TGCAGCGTTGAAGGCGGGGGTGCTACGCAGTATTTT. Its protein product is CSVEGGGATQYF.

The chain links TRBV7-9 to TRBJ1-2; D possibly corresponds to TRBD1 (5 bases). Trimming removed 1 base from V and 9 bases from J, with 12 bases in between. The length of the CDR3 is 13 residues. Germline V lookup: CDR1 SEHNR, CDR2 FQNEAQ (reference sequence). This CDR3 is CASSLVGGFSYTF. For the CDR3, the DNA is TGTGCCAGCAGCTTAGTCGGGGGATTTAGCTACACCTTC.

The chain links TRBV27 to TRBJ1-1; maybe TRBD1 (5 bases). This CDR3 is built from 13 residues. In germline, CDR1 is MNHEY, CDR2 SMNVEV (reference sequence). V lost 3 bases, J lost 4 bases, and 9 bases lay in between. CDR3 nucleotides: TGTGCCAGCAGTTTTGGGGGGAGCACTGAAGCTTTCTTT. Residues: CASSFGGSTEAFF.

The chain joins TRBV11-2 to TRBJ2-3, with 8 nucleotides matching TRBD2. From germline, CDR1 is SGHAT and CDR2 FQNNGV. There are 12 residues in the CDR3. Unmatched junction bases numbered 3, after V lost 5 bases and J lost 8 bases. CDR3 nucleotides: TGTGCCAGCAGCCTCGGGACTAGTACGCAGTATTTT. Amino acids: CASSLGTSTQYF. The complete variable domain, with remaining parts taken from reference TRBV11-2 and TRBJ2-3, reads EAGVAQSPRYKIIEKRQSVAFWCNPISGHATLYWYQQILGQGPKLLIQFQNNGVVDDSQLPKDRFSAERLKGVDSTLKIQPAKLEDSAVYLCASSLGTSTQYFGPGTRLTVL.

This sequence joins TRBV12-3 or TRBV12-4 and TRBJ1-1, with 7 bases identical to TRBD1. V trimming: 5 bases; J trimming: 0 bases; junction bases outside the gene matches: 0. The CDR3 loop spans 13 amino acids. This CDR3 reads CASSDRVNTEAFF. The CDR3 nucleotides are TGTGCCAGCAGTGACAGGGTGAACACTGAAGCTTTCTTT.

The gene calls are TRBV11-3 and TRBJ2-1; 8 nucleotides agree with TRBD2. Trimming at V came to 0 bases and at J to 3 bases, leaving 7 bases not matched to a gene. CDR3 size: 17 residues. Germline CDR1 and CDR2: SGHNT and YENEEA. CDR3 sequence: CASSLDNAGLVYNEQFF. The DNA for the CDR3 is TGTGCCAGCAGCTTAGACAATGCGGGACTAGTCTACAATGAGCAGTTCTTC.

The rearrangement joins TRBV7-9 to TRBJ1-2; TRBD1 matches 7 bases. The CDR3 is 14 amino acids. V shed 2 bases and J 4 bases; nucleotides not matched to a gene: 4. Per the germline V gene, CDR1 is SEHNR and CDR2 is FQNEAQ (reference sequence). In nucleotides, the CDR3 is TGTGCCAGCAGCTTAAACCGGGACAGCTATGGCTACACCTTC. It specifies CASSLNRDSYGYTF.

On this clone: Other DNA sequences in the sample encode the same CDR3. The J gene is TRBJ1-1, the V gene TRBV3-1 (or the pseudogene TRBV3-2), with D perhaps matching TRBD1 (5 bases). Germline values: CDR1 LGHDT, CDR2 YNNKEL (reference sequence). This CDR3 has 12 residues. V was cut by 3 bases and J by 3 bases, with 5 bases left in between. Here the CDR3 reads CASSQTDTEAFF. CDR3 coding DNA: TGTGCCAGCAGCCAGACAGACACTGAAGCTTTCTTT.

The chain has TRBV6-6 and TRBJ2-5; D gene uncertain. Germline V gene data show CDR1 as MNHNY and CDR2 as SVGAGI (reference sequence). CDR3 length: 12 amino acids. The V end lost 6 bases, the J end lost 4 bases, and 9 bases lay between the germline ends. The CDR3, as DNA: TGTGCCAGCAGCTCCCCGCGAGAGACCCAGTACTTC. Its protein is CASSSPRETQYF.

This clone was found once. The chain employs TRBV28 and TRBJ2-5; D is unclear. With 6 bases removed from V and 7 bases from J, the gap between germline ends came to 9 bases. Germline-derived CDR1 and CDR2 are MDHEN and SYDVKM. There are 11 residues in the CDR3. The CDR3 is CASSLRGTQYF. The CDR3 region has the DNA TGTGCCAGCAGCCTAAGAGGGACCCAGTACTTC.

This chain connects TRBV5-4 to TRBJ2-4; TRBD2 is a possible D gene (6 bases). V was clipped by 2 bases and J by 0 bases, with 12 bases between them. This CDR3 is built from 16 residues. In germline, CDR1 is SGHNT, CDR2 YYREEE (reference sequence). The CDR3 is CASSLNSGLAKNIQYF. CDR3 DNA sequence: TGTGCCAGCAGCTTAAATAGCGGTCTAGCCAAAAACATTCAGTACTTC.

The chain uses TRBV30 and TRBJ1-2; D gene uncertain. The CDR3 runs to 13 residues. Germline V gene sequence: CDR1 GTSNPN, CDR2 SVGIG (reference sequence). V lost 0 bases to trimming and J lost 0 bases, with 5 bases between them. The CDR3 reads CAWSVLANYGYTF. The CDR3 DNA sequence: TGTGCCTGGAGTGTACTTGCTAACTATGGCTACACCTTC.

This chain connects TRBV7-9 to TRBJ1-2; 7 bases fit TRBD1. Germline CDR1 is SEHNR and CDR2 is FQNEAQ (reference sequence). With 5 bases clipped from V and 4 bases from J, the junction kept 7 bases outside the gene matches. This CDR3 has 14 residues. The CDR3 sequence: CASSQTGDTYGYTF. CDR3 coding DNA: TGTGCCAGCAGCCAAACAGGGGACACCTATGGCTACACCTTC.

The chain uses TRBV14 and TRBJ1-2; D gene ambiguous. V was clipped by 3 bases and J by 8 bases, with 22 bases between them. Looked up from germline, CDR1 is SGHDN and CDR2 is FVKESK. The CDR3 contains 16 residues. The CDR3 protein is CASSHWAVKISEGYTF. The CDR3 DNA reads as TGTGCCAGCAGCCACTGGGCAGTCAAGATTTCGGAAGGCTACACCTTC.

V gene TRBV28 combines with J gene TRBJ2-3; possible D gene TRBD1, 6 bases. Per the germline V gene, CDR1 is MDHEN and CDR2 is SYDVKM. Trimming removed 5 bases at V and 4 bases at J, with 16 bases between. The CDR3 has 15 residues. CDR3 in amino acids: CASSPATTGADTQYF. For the CDR3, the DNA is TGTGCCAGCAGTCCCGCTACGACAGGAGCAGATACGCAGTATTTT.

V is TRBV28 and J is TRBJ1-2; 10 nucleotides agree with TRBD1. CDR3 length: 12 residues. Looked up from germline, CDR1 is MDHEN and CDR2 is SYDVKM. The J segment lost 6 bases and the V segment lost 8 bases, leaving 3 bases of the junction unmatched. In DNA, the CDR3 is TGTGCCAGCCGGACAGGGGGGAATGGCTACACCTTC. Protein product: CASRTGGNGYTF.